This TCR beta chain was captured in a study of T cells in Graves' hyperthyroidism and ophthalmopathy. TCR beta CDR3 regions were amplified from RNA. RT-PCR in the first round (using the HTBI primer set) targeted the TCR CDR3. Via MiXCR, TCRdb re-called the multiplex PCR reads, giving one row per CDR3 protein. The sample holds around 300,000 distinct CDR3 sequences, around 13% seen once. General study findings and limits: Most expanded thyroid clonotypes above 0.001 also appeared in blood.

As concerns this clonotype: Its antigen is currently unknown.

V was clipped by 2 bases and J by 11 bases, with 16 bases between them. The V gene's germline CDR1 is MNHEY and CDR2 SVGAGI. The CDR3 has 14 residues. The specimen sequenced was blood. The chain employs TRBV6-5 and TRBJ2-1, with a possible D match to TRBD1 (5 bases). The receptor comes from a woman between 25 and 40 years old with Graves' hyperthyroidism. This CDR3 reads CASSYTQGVSKQFF. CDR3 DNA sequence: TGTGCCAGCAGTTACACCCAGGGTGTGTCTAAGCAGTTCTTC.